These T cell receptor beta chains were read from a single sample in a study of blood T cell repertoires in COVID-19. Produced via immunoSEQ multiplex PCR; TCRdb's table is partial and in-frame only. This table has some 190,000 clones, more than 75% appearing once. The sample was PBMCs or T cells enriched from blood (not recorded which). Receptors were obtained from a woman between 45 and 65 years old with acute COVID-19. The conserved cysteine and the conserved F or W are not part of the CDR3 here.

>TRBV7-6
ASSQTAGGGNEQF
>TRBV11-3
ASSLVGDNNEQF
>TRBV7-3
ASSQQGAGELF
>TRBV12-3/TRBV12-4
ASISGGAGEQF
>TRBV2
ATGMNTEAF
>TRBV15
ATSRGGSSSYNEQF
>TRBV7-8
ASSLDAASGGETQY
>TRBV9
ASSVRVGNNEQF
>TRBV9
ASSVGTGSVADTQY
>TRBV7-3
ASSLNPGQGYGYT